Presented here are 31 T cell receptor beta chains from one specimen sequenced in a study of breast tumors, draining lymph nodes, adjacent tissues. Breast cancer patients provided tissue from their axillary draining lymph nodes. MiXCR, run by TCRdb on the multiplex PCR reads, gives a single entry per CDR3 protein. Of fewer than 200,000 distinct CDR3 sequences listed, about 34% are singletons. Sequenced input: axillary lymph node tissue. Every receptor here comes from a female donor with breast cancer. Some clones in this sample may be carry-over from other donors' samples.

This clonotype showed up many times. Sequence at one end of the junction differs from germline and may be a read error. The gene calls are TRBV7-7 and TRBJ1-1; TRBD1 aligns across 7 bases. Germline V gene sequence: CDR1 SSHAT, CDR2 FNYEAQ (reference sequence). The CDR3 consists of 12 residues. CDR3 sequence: CASSFGTAEAFF. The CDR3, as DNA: TGTGCTAGCAGCTTCGGGACAGCCGAAGCTTTCTTT.

CDR3 DNA: TGTGCCAGCAGCTTACGGGGACAGGGGGCGTCTGGGGCCAACAATGAGCAGTTCTTC. This translates into CASSLRGQGASGANNEQFF. The rearrangement joins TRBV7-9 to TRBJ2-1; 12 bases fit TRBD1. V was clipped by 2 bases and J by 5 bases; unmatched bases: 13. Germline values: CDR1 SEHNR, CDR2 FQNEAQ (reference sequence). The CDR3 loop spans 19 amino acids.

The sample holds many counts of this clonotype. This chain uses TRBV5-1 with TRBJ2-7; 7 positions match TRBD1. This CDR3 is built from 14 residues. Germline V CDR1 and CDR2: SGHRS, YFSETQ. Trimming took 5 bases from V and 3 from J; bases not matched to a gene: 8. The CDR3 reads CASRPTGLGYEQYF. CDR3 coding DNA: TGCGCCAGCAGACCGACAGGGTTAGGCTACGAGCAGTACTTC.

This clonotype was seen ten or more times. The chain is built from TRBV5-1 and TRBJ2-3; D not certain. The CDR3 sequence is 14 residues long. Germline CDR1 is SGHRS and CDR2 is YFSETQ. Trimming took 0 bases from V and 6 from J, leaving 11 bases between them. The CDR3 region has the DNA TGCGCCAGCAGCTTGGGTGCTGGCAGGGATACGCAGTATTTT. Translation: CASSLGAGRDTQYF. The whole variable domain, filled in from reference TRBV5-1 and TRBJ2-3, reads KAGVTQTPRYLIKTRGQQVTLSCSPISGHRSVSWYQQTPGQGLQFLFEYFSETQRNKGNFPGRFSGRQFSNSRSEMNVSTLELGDSALYLCASSLGAGRDTQYFGPGTRLTVL.

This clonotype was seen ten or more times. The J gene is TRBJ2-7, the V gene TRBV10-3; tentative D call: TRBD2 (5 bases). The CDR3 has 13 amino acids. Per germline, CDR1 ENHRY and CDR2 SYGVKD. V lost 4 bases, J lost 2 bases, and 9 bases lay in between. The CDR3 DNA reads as TGTGCCATCAGTGGGACTCTCGCCTACGAGCAGTACTTC. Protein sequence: CAISGTLAYEQYF.

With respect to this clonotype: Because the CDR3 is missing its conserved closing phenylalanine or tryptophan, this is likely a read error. DNA of the CDR3: TGTGCCAGCGGATACGGGACAGAAGCCTACGAGCAGTACCTC. Amino acid sequence: CASGYGTEAYEQYL. The chain combines TRBV2 with TRBJ2-7, with 7 positions matching TRBD1. This CDR3 has 14 residues. The V gene end was trimmed by 8 bases and the J gene end by 2 bases; junction bases not matched to a gene: 9. In germline, CDR1 is SNHLY, CDR2 FYNNEI.

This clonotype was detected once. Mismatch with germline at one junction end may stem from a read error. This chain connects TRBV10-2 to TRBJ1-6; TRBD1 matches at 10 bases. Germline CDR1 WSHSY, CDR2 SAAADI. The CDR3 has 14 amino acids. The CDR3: CAGRGTGENSPLRF. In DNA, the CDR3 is TGCGCCGGCAGAGGGACAGGGGAAAATTCACCCCTCCGCTTT.

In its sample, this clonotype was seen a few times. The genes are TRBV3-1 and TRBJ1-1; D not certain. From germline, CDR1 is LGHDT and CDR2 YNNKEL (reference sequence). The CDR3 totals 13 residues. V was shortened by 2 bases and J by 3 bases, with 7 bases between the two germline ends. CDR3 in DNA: TGTGCCAGCAGCCAATCAGGATACACTGAAGCTTTCTTT. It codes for CASSQSGYTEAFF.

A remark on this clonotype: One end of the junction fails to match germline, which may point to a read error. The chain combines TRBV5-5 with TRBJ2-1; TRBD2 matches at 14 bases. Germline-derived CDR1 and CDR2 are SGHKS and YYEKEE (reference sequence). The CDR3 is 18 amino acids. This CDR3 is CASSLWVGLAGVDNEQSF. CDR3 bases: TGTGCCAGCAGCTTGTGGGTGGGACTAGCGGGAGTGGACAATGAGCAGTCCTTC.

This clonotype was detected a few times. CDR3 sequence reads: CASSGSRGPGSQYF. CDR3 bases: TGTGCCAGCTCGGGGAGCAGGGGGCCGGGGTCGCAGTATTTT. V is TRBV6-2 or TRBV6-3 and J is TRBJ2-3; 8 nucleotides agree with TRBD1. This CDR3 contains 14 residues. V trimming: 8 bases; J trimming: 10 bases; junction bases outside the gene matches: 14. Germline assignment: CDR1 MNHEY and CDR2 SVGEGT.

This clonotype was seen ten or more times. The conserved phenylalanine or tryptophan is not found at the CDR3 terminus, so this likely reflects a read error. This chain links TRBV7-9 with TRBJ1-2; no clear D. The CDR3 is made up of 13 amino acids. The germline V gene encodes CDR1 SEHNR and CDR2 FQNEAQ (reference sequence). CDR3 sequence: CASSSILNHGYTL. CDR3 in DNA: TGTGCCAGCAGCTCAATTCTTAACCATGGCTACACCCTC.

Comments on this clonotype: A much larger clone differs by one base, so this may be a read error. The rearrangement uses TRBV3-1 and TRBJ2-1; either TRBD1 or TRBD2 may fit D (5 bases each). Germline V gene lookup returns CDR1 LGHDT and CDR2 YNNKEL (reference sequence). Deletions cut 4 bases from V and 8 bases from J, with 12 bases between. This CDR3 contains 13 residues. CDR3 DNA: TGTGCCAGCAGCCGAGGGACCAACGATGAGCAGTTCTTC. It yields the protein CASSRGTNDEQFF.

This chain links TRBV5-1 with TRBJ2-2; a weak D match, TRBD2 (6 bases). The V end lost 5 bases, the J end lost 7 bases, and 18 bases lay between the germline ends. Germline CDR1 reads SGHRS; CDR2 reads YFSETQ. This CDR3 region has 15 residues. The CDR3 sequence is CASRPVGGRSGELFF. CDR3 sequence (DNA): TGCGCCAGCAGACCCGTGGGGGGAAGGAGCGGGGAGCTGTTTTTT.

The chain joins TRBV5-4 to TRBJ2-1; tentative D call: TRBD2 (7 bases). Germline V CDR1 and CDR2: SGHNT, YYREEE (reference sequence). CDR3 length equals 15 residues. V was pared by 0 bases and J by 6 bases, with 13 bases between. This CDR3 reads CASSLDTGGINEQFF. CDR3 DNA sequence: TGTGCCAGCAGCTTGGATACGGGGGGCATCAATGAGCAGTTCTTC.

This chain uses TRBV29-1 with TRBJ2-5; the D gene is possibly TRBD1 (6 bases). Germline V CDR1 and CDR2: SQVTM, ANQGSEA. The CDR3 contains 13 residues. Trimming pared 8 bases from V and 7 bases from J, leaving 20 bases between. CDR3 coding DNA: TGCAGCTTATCGTCCGGACAGCTTGGGACCCAGTACTTC. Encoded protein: CSLSSGQLGTQYF.

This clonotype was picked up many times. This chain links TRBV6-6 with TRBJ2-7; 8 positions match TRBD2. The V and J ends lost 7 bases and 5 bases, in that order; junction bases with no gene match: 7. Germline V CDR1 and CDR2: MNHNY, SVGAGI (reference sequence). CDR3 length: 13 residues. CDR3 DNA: TGTGCCAGCACCCCGGGGGGGCTCGACGAGCAGTACTTC. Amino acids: CASTPGGLDEQYF.

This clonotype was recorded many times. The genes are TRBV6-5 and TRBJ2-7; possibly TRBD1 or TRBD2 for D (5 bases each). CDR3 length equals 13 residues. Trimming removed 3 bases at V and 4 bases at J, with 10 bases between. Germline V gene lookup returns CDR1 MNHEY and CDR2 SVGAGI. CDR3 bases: TGTGCCAGCAGTTATGGATGGGGGTACGAGCAGTACTTC. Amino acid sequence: CASSYGWGYEQYF.

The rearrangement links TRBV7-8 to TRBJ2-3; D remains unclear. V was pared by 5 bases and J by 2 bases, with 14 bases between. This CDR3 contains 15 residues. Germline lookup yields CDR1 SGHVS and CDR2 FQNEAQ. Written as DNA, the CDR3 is TGTGCCAGCAGCCTACTAAGGACGGACACAGATACGCAGTATTTT. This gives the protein CASSLLRTDTDTQYF. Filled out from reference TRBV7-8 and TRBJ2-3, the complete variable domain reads GAGVSQSPRYKVAKRGQDVALRCDPISGHVSLFWYQQALGQGPEFLTYFQNEAQLDKSGLPSDRFFAERPEGSVSTLKIQRTQQEDSAVYLCASSLLRTDTDTQYFGPGTRLTVL.

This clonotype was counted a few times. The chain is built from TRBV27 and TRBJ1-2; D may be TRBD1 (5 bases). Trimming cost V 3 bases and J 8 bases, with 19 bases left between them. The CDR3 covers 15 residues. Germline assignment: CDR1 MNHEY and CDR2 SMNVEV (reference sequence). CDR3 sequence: CASSFLDTRSRGYTF. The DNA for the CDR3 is TGTGCCAGCAGTTTCCTGGACACCCGAAGTCGCGGCTACACCTTC.

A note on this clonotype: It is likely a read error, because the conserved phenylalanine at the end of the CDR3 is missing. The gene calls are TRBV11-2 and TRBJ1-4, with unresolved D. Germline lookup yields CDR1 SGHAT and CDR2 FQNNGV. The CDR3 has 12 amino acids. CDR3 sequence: CASSYQTETLFS. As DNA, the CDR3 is TGTGCCAGCAGCTATCAGACTGAAACACTGTTTTCT.

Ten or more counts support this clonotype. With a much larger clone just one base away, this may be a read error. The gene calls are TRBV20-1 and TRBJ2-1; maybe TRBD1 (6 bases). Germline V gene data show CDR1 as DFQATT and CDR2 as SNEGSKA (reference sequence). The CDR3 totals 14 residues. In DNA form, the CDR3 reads TGCAGTGCTAGGGACAGTCTCTCCTACACTGAGCAGTTCTTC. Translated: CSARDSLSYTEQFF.

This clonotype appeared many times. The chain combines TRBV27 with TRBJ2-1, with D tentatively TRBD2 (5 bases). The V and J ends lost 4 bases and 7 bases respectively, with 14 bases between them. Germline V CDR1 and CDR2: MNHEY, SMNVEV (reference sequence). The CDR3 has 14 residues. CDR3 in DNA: TGTGCCAGCAGTTCATGGACTCCGTTAAATGAGCAGTTCTTC. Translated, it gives CASSSWTPLNEQFF.

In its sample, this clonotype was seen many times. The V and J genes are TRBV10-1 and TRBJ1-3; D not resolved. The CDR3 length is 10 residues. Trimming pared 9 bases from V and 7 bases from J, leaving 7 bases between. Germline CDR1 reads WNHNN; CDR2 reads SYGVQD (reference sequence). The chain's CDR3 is CARKRNTIYF. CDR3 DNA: TGCGCCAGAAAAAGGAACACCATATATTTT.

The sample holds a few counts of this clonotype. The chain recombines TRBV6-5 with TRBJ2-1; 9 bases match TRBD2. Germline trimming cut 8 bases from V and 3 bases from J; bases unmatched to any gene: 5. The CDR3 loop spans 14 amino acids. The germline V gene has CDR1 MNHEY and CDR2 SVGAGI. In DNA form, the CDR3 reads TGTGCCAGCTCTCGCGGGGGGGTCTACAATGAGCAGTTCTTC. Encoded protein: CASSRGGVYNEQFF.

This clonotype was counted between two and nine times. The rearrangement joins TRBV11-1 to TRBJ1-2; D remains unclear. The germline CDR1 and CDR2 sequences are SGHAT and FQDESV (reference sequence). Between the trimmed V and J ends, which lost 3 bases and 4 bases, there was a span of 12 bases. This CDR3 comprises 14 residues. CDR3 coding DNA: TGTGCCAGCAGCTTGGAAGGGTCCAGCTATGGCTACACCTTC. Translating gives CASSLEGSSYGYTF.

In nucleotides, the CDR3 is TGTGCCAGCAGCACCGGACTAGCCGGTAATACGCAGTATTTT. This codes for CASSTGLAGNTQYF. The chain has TRBV5-6 and TRBJ2-3; TRBD2 agrees at 8 bases. The V gene end was trimmed by 4 bases and the J gene end by 7 bases; junction bases not matched to a gene: 8. This CDR3 has 14 amino acids. CDR1 is SGHDT, CDR2 YYEEEE, per germline.

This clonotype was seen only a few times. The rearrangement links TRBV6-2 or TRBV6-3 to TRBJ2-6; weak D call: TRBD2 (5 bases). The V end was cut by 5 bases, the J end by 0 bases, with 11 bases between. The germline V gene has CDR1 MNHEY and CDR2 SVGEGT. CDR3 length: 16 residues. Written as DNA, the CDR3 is TGTGCCAGCAGTCACCTCGAGGGCTCTGGGGCCAACGTCCTGACTTTC. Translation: CASSHLEGSGANVLTF.

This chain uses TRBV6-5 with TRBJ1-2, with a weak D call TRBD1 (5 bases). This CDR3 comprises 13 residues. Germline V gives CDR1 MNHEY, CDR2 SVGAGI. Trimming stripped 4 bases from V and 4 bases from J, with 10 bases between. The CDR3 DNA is TGTGCCAGCAGTTCGACAGCGCGCTATGGCTACACCTTC. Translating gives CASSSTARYGYTF.

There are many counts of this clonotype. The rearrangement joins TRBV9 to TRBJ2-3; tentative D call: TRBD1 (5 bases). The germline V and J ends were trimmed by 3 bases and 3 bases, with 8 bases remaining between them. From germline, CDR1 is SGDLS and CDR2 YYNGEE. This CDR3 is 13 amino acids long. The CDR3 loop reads CASSARQTDTQYF. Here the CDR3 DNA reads TGTGCCAGCAGCGCACGACAGACAGATACGCAGTATTTT.

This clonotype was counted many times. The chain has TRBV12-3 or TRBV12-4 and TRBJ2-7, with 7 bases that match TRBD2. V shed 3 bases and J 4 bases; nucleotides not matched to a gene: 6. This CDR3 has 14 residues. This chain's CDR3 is CASSFLGGEYEQYF. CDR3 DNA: TGTGCCAGCAGTTTCCTGGGGGGGGAGTACGAGCAGTACTTC.

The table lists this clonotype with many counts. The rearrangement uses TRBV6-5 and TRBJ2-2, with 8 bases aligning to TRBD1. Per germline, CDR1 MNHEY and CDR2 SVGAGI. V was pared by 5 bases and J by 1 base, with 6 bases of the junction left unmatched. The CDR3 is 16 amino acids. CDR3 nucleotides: TGTGCCAGCAGTCCACTCGGGACAGGGAACACCGGGGAGCTGTTTTTT. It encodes CASSPLGTGNTGELFF.